This T cell receptor beta chain was captured by sequencing in a study of graft-versus-host responses after intestinal transplantation. Losses at the gene ends were 2 bases for V and 2 bases for J; bases not matched to a gene: 8. The CDR3 length is 16 residues. Germline CDR1 SGDLS, CDR2 YYNGEE. Generated by immunoSEQ multiplex PCR, the TCRdb table keeps only in-frame clones and is missing some. The sample lists 84,000 or so clones; about nine tenths were seen once. Notes on this clone: Its matching antigen is unknown.

The chain links TRBV9 to TRBJ2-3; 7 bases are a match to TRBD1. The material sequenced was unstimulated CD8+ T cells sorted from spleen or lymph node cells, taken before transplant. The clonotype was recovered from a human donor who was the organ donor for an intestinal transplant. Here the CDR3 reads CASSVLQGYATDTQYF. CDR3 DNA sequence: TGTGCCAGCAGCGTCCTACAGGGGTACGCCACAGATACGCAGTATTTT.